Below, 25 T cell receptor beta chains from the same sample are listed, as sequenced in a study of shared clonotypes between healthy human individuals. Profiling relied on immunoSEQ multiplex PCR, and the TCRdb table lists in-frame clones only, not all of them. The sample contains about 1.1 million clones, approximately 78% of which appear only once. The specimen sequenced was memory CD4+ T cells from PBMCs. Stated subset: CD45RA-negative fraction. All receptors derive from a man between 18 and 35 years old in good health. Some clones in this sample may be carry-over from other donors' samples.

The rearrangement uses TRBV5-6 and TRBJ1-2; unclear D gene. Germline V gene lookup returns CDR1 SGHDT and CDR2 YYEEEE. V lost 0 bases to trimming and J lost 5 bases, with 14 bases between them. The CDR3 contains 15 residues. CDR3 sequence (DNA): TGTGCCAGCAGCTTGGGTGGGTTGGGGAGATATGGCTACACCTTC. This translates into CASSLGGLGRYGYTF.

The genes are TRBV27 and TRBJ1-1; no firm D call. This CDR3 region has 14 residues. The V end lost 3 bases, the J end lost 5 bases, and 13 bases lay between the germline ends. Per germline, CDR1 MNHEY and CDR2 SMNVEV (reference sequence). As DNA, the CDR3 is TGTGCCAGCAGTTTCCGCCCCAGCGTAACTGAAGCTTTCTTT. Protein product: CASSFRPSVTEAFF.

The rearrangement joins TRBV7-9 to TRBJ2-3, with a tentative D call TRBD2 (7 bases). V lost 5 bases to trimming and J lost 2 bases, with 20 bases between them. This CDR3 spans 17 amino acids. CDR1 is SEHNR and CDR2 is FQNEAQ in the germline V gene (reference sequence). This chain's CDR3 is CASSPEGTGGPTDTQYF. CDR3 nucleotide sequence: TGTGCCAGCAGCCCCGAGGGAACCGGGGGGCCCACAGATACGCAGTATTTT.

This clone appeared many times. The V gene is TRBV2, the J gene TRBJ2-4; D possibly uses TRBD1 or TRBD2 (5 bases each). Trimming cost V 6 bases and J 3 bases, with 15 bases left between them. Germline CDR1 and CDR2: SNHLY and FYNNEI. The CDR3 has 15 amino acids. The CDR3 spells CASRGPREGKNIQYF. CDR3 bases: TGTGCCAGCAGGGGACCCAGGGAAGGCAAAAACATTCAGTACTTC.

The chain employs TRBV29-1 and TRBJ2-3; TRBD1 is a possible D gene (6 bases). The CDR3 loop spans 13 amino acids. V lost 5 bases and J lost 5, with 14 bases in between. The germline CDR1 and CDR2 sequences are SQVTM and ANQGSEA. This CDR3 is CSVQVQGRDTQYF. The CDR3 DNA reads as TGCAGCGTTCAGGTTCAGGGGAGAGATACGCAGTATTTT.

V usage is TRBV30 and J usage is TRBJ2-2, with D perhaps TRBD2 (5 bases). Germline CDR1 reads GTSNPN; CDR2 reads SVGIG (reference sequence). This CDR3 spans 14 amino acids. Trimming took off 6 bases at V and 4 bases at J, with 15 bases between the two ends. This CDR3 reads CACNNGGITGELFF. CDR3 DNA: TGTGCCTGTAACAACGGAGGTATCACCGGGGAGCTGTTTTTT.

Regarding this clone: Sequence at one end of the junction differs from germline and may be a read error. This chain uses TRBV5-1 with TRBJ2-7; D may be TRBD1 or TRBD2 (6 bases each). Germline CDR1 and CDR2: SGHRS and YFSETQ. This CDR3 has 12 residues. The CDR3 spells CASSPEGHPAFF. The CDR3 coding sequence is TGCGCCAGCAGTCCGGAGGGACATCCTGCCTTCTTC.

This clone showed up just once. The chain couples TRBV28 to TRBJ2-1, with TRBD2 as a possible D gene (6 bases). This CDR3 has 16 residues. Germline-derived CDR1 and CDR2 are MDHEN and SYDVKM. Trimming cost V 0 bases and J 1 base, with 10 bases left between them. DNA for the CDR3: TGTGCCAGCAGTTTATGGGGGGGAGCGTCCTACAATGAGCAGTTCTTC. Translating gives CASSLWGGASYNEQFF.

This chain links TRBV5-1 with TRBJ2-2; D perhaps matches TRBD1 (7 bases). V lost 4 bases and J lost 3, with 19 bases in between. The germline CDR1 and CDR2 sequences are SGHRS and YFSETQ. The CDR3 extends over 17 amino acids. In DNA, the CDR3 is TGCGCCAGCAGCCCGGGACTTGGGACAGAGGACACCGGGGAGCTGTTTTTT. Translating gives CASSPGLGTEDTGELFF.

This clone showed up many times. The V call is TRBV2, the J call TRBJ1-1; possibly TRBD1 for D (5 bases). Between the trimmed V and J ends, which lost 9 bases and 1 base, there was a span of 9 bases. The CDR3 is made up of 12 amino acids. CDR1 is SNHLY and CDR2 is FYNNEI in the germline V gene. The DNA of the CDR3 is TGTGCCAGAGTTAGGGGGAACACTGAAGCTTTCTTT. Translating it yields CARVRGNTEAFF.

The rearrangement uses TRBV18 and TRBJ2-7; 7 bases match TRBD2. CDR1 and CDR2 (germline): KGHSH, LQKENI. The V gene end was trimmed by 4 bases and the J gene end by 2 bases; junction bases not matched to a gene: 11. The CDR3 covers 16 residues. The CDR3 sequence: CASSLMGGEPPYEQYF. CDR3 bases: TGTGCCAGCTCACTTATGGGGGGGGAGCCCCCCTACGAGCAGTACTTC.

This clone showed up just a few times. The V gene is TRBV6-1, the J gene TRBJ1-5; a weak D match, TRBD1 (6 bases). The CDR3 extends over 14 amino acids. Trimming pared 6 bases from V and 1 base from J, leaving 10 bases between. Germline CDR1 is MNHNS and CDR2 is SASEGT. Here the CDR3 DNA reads TGTGCCAGCAGATCGGGGGCGAGCAATCAGCCCCAGCATTTT. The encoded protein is CASRSGASNQPQHF.

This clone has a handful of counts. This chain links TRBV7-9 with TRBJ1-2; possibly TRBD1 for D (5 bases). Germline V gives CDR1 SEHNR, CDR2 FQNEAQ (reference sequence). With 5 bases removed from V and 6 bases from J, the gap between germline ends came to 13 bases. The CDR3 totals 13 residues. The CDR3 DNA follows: TGTGCCAGCAGCCAGGGCCAGTCAAATGGCTACACCTTC. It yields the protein CASSQGQSNGYTF.

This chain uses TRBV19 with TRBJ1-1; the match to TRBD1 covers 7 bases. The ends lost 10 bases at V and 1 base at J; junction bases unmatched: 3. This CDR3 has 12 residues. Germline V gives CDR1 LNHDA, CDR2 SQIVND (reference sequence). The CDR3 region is CAIGDRNTEAFF. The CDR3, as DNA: TGTGCCATAGGGGACAGGAACACTGAAGCTTTCTTT.

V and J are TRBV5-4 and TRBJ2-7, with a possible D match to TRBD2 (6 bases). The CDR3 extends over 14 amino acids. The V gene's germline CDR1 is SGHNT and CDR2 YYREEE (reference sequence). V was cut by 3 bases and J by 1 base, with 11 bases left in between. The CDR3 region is CASSSYGTSYEQYF. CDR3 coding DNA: TGTGCCAGCAGCTCATACGGGACTTCCTACGAGCAGTACTTC.

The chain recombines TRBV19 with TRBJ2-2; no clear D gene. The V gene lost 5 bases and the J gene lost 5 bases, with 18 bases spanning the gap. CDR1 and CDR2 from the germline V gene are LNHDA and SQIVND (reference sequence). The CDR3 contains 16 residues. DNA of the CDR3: TGTGCCAGTAGTCTGCCTGTATTGGGATTTACCGGGGAGCTGTTTTTT. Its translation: CASSLPVLGFTGELFF.

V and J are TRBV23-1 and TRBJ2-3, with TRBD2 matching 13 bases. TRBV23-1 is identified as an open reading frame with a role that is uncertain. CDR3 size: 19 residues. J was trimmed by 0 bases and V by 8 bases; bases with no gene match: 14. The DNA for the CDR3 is TGCGCCAGCCGCTCACTAGCGGGAGGGTTGGACGCTAGCACAGATACGCAGTATTTT. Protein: CASRSLAGGLDASTDTQYF.

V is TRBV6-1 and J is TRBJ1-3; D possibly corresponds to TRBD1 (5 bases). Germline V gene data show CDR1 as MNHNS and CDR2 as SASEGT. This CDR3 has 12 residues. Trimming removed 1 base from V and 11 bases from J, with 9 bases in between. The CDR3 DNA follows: TGTGCCAGCAGTGAAGGGGACCTCGCCATATATTTT. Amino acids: CASSEGDLAIYF.

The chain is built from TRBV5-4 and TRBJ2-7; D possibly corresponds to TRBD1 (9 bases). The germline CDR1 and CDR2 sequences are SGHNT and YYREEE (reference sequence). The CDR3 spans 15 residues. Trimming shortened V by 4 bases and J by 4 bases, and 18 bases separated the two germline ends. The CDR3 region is CASSPGGDRVYEQYF. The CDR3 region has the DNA TGTGCCAGCAGCCCCGGGGGGGACAGGGTGTACGAGCAGTACTTC.

Here the CDR3 reads CASSPTSGDTGELFF. CDR3 DNA: TGCGCCAGCAGCCCGACTAGCGGAGACACCGGGGAGCTGTTTTTT. This chain connects TRBV23-1 to TRBJ2-2; the match to TRBD2 covers 9 bases. TRBV23-1 is given ORF status, its function remaining uncertain. The CDR3 has 15 residues. Trimming removed 6 bases from V and 3 bases from J; junction bases left unmatched: 5.

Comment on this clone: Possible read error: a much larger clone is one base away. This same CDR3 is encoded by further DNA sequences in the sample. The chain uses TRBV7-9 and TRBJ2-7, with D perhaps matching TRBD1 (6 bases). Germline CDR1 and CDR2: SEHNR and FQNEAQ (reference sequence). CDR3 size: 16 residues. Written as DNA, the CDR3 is TGTGCCAGTAGCTCAGCCATGACAACAGGGTCCTACGAGCAGTACTTC. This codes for CASSSAMTTGSYEQYF.

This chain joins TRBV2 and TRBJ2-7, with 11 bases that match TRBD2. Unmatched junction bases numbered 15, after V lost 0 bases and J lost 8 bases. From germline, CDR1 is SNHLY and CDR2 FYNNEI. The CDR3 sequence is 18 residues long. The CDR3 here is CASSEALRRKTSGRKQYF. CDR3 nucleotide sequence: TGTGCCAGCAGTGAAGCGCTTCGCAGGAAAACTAGCGGGAGAAAGCAGTACTTC.

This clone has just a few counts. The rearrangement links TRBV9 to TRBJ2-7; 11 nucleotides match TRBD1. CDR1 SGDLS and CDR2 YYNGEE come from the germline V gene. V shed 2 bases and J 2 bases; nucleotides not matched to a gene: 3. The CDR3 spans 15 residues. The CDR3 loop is CASSVGTGGPYEQYF. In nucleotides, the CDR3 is TGTGCCAGCAGCGTGGGGACAGGGGGACCCTACGAGCAGTACTTC.

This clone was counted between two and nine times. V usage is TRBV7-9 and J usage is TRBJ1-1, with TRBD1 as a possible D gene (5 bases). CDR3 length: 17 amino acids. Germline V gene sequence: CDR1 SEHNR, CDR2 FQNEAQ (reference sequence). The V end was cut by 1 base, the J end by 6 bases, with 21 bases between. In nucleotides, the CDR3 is TGTGCCAGCAGCTTAGATGTGGGACTTGGGGGGTCGGCTGAAGCTTTCTTT. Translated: CASSLDVGLGGSAEAFF.

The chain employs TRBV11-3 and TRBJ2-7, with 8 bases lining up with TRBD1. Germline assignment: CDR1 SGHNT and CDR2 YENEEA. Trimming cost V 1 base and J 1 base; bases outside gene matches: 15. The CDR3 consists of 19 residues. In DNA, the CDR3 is TGTGCCAGCAGCTTAGCGGTGAGAACAGGGGGACTGGGGTCCTACGAGCAGTACTTC. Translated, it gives CASSLAVRTGGLGSYEQYF. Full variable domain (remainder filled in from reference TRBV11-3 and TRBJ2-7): EAGVVQSPRYKIIEKKQPVAFWCNPISGHNTLYWYLQNLGQGPELLIRYENEEAVDDSQLPKDRFSAERLKGVDSTLKIQPAELGDSAVYLCASSLAVRTGGLGSYEQYFGPGTRLTVT.